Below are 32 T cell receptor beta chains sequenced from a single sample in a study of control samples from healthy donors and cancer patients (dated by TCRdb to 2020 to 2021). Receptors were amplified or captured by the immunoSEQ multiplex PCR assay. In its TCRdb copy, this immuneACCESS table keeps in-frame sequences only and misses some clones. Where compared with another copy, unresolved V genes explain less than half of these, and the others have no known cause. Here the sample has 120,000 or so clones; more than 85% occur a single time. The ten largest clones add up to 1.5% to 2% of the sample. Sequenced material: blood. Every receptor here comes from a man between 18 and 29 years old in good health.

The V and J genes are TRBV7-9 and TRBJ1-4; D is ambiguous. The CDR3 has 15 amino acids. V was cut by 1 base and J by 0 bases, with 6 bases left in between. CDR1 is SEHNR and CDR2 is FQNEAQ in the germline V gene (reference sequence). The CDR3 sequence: CASSLGSATNEKLFF. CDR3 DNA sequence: TGTGCCAGCAGCTTAGGGAGCGCAACTAATGAAAAACTGTTTTTT.

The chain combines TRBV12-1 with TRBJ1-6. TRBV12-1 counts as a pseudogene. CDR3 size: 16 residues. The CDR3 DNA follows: TGTGCCAGCAGCTTTGCTACGCGGCAGGTTAATTCACCCCTCCACTTT. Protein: CASSFATRQVNSPLHF.

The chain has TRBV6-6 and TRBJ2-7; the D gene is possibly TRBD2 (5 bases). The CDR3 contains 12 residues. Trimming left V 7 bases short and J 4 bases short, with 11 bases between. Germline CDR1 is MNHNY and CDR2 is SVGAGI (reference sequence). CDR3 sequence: CASTGLDYEQYF. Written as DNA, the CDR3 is TGTGCCAGCACCGGACTCGATTACGAGCAGTACTTC.

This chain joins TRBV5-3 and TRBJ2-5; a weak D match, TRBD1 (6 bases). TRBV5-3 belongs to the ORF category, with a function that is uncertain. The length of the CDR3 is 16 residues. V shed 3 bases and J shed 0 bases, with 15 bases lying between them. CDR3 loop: CARSSKNREYQETQYF. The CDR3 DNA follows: TGTGCCAGAAGCTCAAAAAACAGGGAGTACCAAGAGACCCAGTACTTC.

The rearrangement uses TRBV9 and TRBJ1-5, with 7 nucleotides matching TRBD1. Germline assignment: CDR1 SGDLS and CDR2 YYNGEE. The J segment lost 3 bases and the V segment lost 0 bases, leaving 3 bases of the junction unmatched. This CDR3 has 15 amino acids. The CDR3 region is CASSVEGAFNQPQHF. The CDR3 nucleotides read TGTGCCAGCAGCGTAGAGGGGGCCTTCAATCAGCCCCAGCATTTT.

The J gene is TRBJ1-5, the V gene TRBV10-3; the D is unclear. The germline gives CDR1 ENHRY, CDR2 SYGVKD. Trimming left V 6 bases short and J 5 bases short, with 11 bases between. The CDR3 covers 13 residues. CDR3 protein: CAIRGRYDQPQHF. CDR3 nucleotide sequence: TGTGCCATCAGAGGACGGTATGATCAGCCCCAGCATTTT.

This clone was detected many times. The CDR3 sequence is CASSLVSGRSNTDTQYF. CDR3 in DNA: TGTGCCAGCAGTTTGGTTAGCGGGAGATCGAACACAGATACGCAGTATTTT. The chain carries TRBV28 and TRBJ2-3, with 9 bases matching TRBD2. V trimming: 3 bases; J trimming: 2 bases; junction bases outside the gene matches: 9. Germline V lookup: CDR1 MDHEN, CDR2 SYDVKM. This CDR3 contains 17 residues. The entire variable domain, with the rest obtained from reference TRBV28 and TRBJ2-3, is as follows: DVKVTQSSRYLVKRTGEKVFLECVQDMDHENMFWYRQDPGLGLRLIYFSYDVKMKEKGDIPEGYSVSREKKERFSLILESASTNQTSMYLCASSLVSGRSNTDTQYFGPGTRLTVL.

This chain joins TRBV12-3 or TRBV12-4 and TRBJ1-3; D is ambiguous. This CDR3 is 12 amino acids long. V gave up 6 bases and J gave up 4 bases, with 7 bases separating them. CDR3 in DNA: TGTGCCAGCAGCCCCTTGGGAAACACCATATATTTT. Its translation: CASSPLGNTIYF.

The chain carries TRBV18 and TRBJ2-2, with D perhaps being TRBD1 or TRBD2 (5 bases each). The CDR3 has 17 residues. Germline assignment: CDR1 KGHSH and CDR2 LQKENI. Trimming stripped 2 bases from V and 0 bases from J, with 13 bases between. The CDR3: CASSPGRATANTGELFF. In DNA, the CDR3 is TGTGCCAGCTCACCAGGGAGAGCGACAGCGAACACCGGGGAGCTGTTTTTT. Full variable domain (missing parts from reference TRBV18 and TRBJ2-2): NAGVMQNPRHLVRRRGQEARLRCSPMKGHSHVYWYRQLPEEGLKFMVYLQKENIIDESGMPKERFSAEFPKEGPSILRIQQVVRGDSAAYFCASSPGRATANTGELFFGEGSRLTVL.

Here the CDR3 reads CASSPYPRQGDTEAFF. The CDR3 nucleotides are TGTGCCAGCAGCCCATATCCCCGGCAGGGGGACACTGAAGCTTTCTTT. V and J are TRBV7-9 and TRBJ1-1; 7 bases agree with TRBD1. This CDR3 has 16 residues. CDR1 SEHNR and CDR2 FQNEAQ come from the germline V gene (reference sequence). With V trimmed by 5 bases and J by 3 bases, 12 bases remained unmatched. The variable domain in full, with the rest retrieved from reference TRBV7-9 and TRBJ1-1, is DTGVSQNPRHKITKRGQNVTFRCDPISEHNRLYWYRQTLGQGPEFLTYFQNEAQLEKSRLLSDRFSAERPKGSFSTLEIQRTEQGDSAMYLCASSPYPRQGDTEAFFGQGTRLTVV.

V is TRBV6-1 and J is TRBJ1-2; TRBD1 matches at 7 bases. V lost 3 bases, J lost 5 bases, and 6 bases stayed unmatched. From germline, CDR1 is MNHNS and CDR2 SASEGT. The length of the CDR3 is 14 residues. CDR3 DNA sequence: TGTGCCAGCAGTGACCCCAGACAGGGATATGGCTACACCTTC. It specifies CASSDPRQGYGYTF.

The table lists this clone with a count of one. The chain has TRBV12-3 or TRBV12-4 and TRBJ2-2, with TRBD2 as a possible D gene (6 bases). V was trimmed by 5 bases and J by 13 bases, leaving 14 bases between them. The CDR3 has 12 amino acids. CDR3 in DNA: TGTGCCAGCAGTGAACACGGGGGAGGGCTGTTTTTT. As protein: CASSEHGGGLFF.

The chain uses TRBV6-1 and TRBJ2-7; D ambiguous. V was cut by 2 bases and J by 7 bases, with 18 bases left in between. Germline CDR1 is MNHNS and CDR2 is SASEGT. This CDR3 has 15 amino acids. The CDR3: CASSEFGLTPKEQYF. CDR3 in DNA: TGTGCCAGCAGTGAATTCGGGCTCACCCCAAAGGAGCAGTACTTC.

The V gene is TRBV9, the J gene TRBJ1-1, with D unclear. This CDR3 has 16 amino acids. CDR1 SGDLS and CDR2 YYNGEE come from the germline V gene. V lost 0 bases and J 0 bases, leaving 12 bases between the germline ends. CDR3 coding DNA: TGTGCCAGCAGCGTAGATGTGATAGGGATGAACACTGAAGCTTTCTTT. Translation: CASSVDVIGMNTEAFF.

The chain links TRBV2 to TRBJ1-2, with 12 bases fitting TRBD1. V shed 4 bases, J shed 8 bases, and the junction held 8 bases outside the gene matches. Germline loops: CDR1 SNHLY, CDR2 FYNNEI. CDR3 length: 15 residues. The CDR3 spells CASSVRDRGLGGYTF. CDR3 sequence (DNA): TGTGCCAGCAGTGTTCGGGACAGGGGGCTTGGCGGCTACACCTTC.

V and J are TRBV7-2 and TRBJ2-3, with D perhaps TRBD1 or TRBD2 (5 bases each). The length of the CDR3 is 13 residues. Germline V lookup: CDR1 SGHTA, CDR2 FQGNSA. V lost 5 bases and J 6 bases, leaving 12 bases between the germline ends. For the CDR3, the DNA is TGTGCCAGCAGCCCCCGCTGGGGGGATACGCAGTATTTT. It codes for CASSPRWGDTQYF.

For the CDR3, the DNA is TGTGCCAGCAGCGTAGAAGGGGGACAGCGGCAGTACTTC. This encodes CASSVEGGQRQYF. The chain carries TRBV9 and TRBJ2-7, with 7 positions matching TRBD1. The ends lost 0 bases at V and 9 bases at J; junction bases unmatched: 6. Per germline, CDR1 SGDLS and CDR2 YYNGEE. The CDR3 sequence is 13 residues long. Full variable domain (outside the CDR3, taken from reference TRBV9 and TRBJ2-7): DSGVTQTPKHLITATGQRVTLRCSPRSGDLSVYWYQQSLDQGLQFLIQYYNGEERAKGNILERFSAQQFPDLHSELNLSSLELGDSALYFCASSVEGGQRQYFGPGTRLTVT.

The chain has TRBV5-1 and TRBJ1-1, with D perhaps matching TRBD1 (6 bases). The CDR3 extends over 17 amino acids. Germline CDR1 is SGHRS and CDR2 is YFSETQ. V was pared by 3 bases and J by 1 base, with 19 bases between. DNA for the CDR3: TGCGCCAGCAGCTCCCAAATACAGGGTGTGGGGAACACTGAAGCTTTCTTT. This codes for CASSSQIQGVGNTEAFF.

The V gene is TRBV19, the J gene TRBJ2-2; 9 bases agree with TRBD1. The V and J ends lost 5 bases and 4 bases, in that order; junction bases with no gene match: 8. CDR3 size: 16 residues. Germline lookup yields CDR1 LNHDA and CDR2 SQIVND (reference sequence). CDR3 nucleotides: TGTGCCAGTAGTCTGCCGGGACAGGGCCTCACCGGGGAGCTGTTTTTT. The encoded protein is CASSLPGQGLTGELFF.

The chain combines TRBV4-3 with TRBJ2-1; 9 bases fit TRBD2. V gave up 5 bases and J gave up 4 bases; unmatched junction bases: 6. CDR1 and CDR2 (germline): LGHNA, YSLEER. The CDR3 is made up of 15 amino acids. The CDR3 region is CASSISGSTYNEQFF. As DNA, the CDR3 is TGCGCCAGCAGCATTAGCGGGAGCACTTACAATGAGCAGTTCTTC.

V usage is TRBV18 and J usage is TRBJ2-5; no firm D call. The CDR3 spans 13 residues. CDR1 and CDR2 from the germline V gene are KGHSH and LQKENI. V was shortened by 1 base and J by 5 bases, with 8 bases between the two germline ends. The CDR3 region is CASSPLGGETQYF. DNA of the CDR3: TGTGCCAGCTCACCACTAGGTGGGGAGACCCAGTACTTC.

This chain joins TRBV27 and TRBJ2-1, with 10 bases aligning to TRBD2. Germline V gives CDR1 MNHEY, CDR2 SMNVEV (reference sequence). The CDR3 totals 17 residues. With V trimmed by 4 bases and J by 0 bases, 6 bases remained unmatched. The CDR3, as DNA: TGTGCCAGCAGTTCACCTAGCGGGAGCCTCTCCTACAATGAGCAGTTCTTC. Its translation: CASSSPSGSLSYNEQFF.

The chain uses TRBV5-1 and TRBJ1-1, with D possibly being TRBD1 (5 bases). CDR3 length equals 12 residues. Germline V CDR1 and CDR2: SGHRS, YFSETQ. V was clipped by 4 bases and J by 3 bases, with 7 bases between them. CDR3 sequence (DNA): TGCGCCAGCAGCGACAGATACACTGAAGCTTTCTTT. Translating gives CASSDRYTEAFF. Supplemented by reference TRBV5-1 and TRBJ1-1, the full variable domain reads KAGVTQTPRYLIKTRGQQVTLSCSPISGHRSVSWYQQTPGQGLQFLFEYFSETQRNKGNFPGRFSGRQFSNSRSEMNVSTLELGDSALYLCASSDRYTEAFFGQGTRLTVV.

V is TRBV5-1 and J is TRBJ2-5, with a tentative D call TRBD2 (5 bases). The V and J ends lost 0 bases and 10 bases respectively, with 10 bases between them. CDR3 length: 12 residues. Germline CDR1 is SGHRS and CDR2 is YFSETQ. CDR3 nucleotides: TGCGCCAGCAGCTTGGATCTTCGGGACCAGTACTTC. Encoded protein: CASSLDLRDQYF.

The CDR3 DNA sequence: TGTGCCAGCAGTGAAGTGGTATCCGGGGAGCTGTTTTTT. It specifies CASSEVVSGELFF. This sequence joins TRBV2 and TRBJ2-2; no firm D call. The germline V and J ends were trimmed by 1 base and 6 bases, with 6 bases remaining between them. Germline V gene lookup returns CDR1 SNHLY and CDR2 FYNNEI. This CDR3 region has 13 residues. The entire variable domain, with the rest obtained from reference TRBV2 and TRBJ2-2, is as follows: EPEVTQTPSHQVTQMGQEVILRCVPISNHLYFYWYRQILGQKVEFLVSFYNNEISEKSEIFDDQFSVERPDGSNFTLKIRSTKLEDSAMYFCASSEVVSGELFFGEGSRLTVL.

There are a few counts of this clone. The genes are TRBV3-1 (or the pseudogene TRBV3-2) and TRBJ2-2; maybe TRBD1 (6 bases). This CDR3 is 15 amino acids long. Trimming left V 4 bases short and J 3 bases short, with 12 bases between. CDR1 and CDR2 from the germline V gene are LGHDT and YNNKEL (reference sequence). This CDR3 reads CASSLGAGYTGELFF. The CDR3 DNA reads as TGTGCCAGCAGCCTGGGGGCAGGGTACACCGGGGAGCTGTTTTTT.

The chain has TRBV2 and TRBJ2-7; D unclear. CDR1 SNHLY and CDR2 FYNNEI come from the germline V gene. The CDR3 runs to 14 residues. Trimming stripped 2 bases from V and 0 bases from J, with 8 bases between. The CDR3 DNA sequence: TGTGCCAGCAGTGAAAACTGGGTCTCCTACGAGCAGTACTTC. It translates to CASSENWVSYEQYF.

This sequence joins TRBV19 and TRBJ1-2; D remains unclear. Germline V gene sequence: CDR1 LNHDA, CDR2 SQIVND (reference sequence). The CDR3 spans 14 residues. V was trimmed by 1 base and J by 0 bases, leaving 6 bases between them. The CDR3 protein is CASSIVDSNYGYTF. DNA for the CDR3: TGTGCCAGTAGTATAGTGGACTCTAACTATGGCTACACCTTC.

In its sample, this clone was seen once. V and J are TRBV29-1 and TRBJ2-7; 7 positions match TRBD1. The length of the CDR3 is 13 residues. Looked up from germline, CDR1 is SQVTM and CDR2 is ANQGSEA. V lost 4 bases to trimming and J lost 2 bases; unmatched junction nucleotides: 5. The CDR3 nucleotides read TGCAGCGTTGGGGACAGAGAACCCTACGAGCAGTACTTC. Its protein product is CSVGDREPYEQYF.

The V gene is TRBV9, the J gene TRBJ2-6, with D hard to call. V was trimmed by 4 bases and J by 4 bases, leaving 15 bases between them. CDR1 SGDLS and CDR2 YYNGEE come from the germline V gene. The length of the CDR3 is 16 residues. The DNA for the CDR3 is TGTGCCAGCAGCCCTCCGGGCACCTTGGGGGCCAACGTCCTGACTTTC. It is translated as CASSPPGTLGANVLTF.

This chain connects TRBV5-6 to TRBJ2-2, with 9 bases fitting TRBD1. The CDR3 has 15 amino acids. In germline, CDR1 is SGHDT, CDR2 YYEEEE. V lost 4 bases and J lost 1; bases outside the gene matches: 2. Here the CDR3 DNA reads TGTGCCAGCAGCCCGGGACAGGGGAACACCGGGGAGCTGTTTTTT. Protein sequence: CASSPGQGNTGELFF.

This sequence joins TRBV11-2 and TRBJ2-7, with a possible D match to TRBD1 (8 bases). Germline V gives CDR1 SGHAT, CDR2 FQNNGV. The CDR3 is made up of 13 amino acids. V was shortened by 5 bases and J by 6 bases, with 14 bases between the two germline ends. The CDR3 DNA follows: TGTGCCAGCAGCACCAACAGGGGGGGCGAGCAGTACTTC. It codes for CASSTNRGGEQYF.